The 8 T cell receptor beta chains in this list originate from one sample, sequenced in a study of shared clonotypes between healthy human individuals. Only in-frame clones appear in the TCRdb table, and some are missing; sequencing was by immunoSEQ multiplex PCR. The sample lists some 2.1 million clones, 95% occurring once. The material sequenced was naive CD4+ T cells sorted from blood. Subset described: CD45RA+ positively selected. Every receptor here comes from a man aged 18 to 35 in good health.

In regard to this clone: Relative to the germline gene, one junction end is altered; a read error may explain this. The chain links TRBV6-5 to TRBJ2-7, with D hard to call. CDR1 MNHEY and CDR2 SVGAGI come from the germline V gene. The CDR3 extends over 11 amino acids. CDR3 sequence: CASSFYRRRNF. In nucleotides, the CDR3 is TGTGCCAGCAGTTTTTACCGGCGTCGGAACTTC.

This rearrangement joins TRBV2 to TRBJ2-2; 8 nucleotides line up with TRBD2. This CDR3 spans 15 amino acids. CDR1 and CDR2 from the germline V gene are SNHLY and FYNNEI. The V and J ends lost 10 bases and 4 bases, in that order; junction bases with no gene match: 11. The CDR3: CATSGTSGSTGELFF. CDR3 nucleotides: TGTGCCACGTCCGGGACTAGTGGGAGCACCGGGGAGCTGTTTTTT.

The sample holds one count of this clone. The CDR3: CASSQLAGGQPDTQYF. DNA of the CDR3: TGCGCCAGCAGCCAGCTAGCGGGAGGACAGCCAGATACGCAGTATTTT. This chain joins TRBV4-1 and TRBJ2-3, with 11 bases identical to TRBD2. CDR1 MGHRA and CDR2 YSYEKL come from the germline V gene. The CDR3 is made up of 16 amino acids. The trim removed 3 bases at V and 4 bases at J, leaving 6 bases unmatched.

The chain couples TRBV6-5 to TRBJ1-4; possibly TRBD1 for D (6 bases). There are 14 residues in the CDR3. Trimming cost V 4 bases and J 14 bases, with 20 bases left between them. The germline gives CDR1 MNHEY, CDR2 SVGAGI. CDR3 in amino acids: CASSSLQGPKGLFF. CDR3 nucleotide sequence: TGTGCCAGCAGTTCACTACAGGGCCCCAAAGGGCTGTTTTTT.

Concerning this clone: At the DNA level, this CDR3 is encoded by other sequences in the same sample as well. This chain joins TRBV19 and TRBJ1-5, with D maybe TRBD1 (5 bases). The germline CDR1 and CDR2 sequences are LNHDA and SQIVND (reference sequence). V lost 3 bases and J 4 bases, leaving 10 bases between the germline ends. The CDR3 is made up of 14 amino acids. The CDR3 is CASSIGQGNQPQHF. The CDR3 region has the DNA TGTGCCAGTAGTATCGGGCAGGGTAATCAGCCCCAGCATTTT.

A note on this clone: The same CDR3 can be traced to other DNA sequences in this sample. The chain joins TRBV18 to TRBJ2-5; 11 positions match TRBD2. The CDR3 totals 16 residues. Trimming cost V 3 bases and J 1 base; bases outside gene matches: 4. Per the germline V gene, CDR1 is KGHSH and CDR2 is LQKENI. The CDR3 here is CASSPRLAGLQETQYF. The CDR3 DNA reads as TGTGCCAGCTCACCTCGACTAGCGGGGCTCCAAGAGACCCAGTACTTC.

V usage is TRBV5-1 and J usage is TRBJ2-5; perhaps TRBD2 as D (5 bases). This CDR3 has 14 residues. Germline V gene sequence: CDR1 SGHRS, CDR2 YFSETQ. The V end lost 4 bases, the J end lost 2 bases, and 12 bases lay between the germline ends. The CDR3 sequence: CASSRGSEQETQYF. The CDR3 bases are TGCGCCAGCAGCCGCGGGTCGGAACAAGAGACCCAGTACTTC.

The CDR3 nucleotides are TGTGCCAGCAGCCATGACCAACTCCCCTACGAGCAGTACTTC. It translates to CASSHDQLPYEQYF. V and J are TRBV7-2 and TRBJ2-7; no clear D gene. The germline gives CDR1 SGHTA, CDR2 FQGNSA. CDR3 size: 14 residues. The V end lost 5 bases, the J end lost 2 bases, and 13 bases lay between the germline ends.